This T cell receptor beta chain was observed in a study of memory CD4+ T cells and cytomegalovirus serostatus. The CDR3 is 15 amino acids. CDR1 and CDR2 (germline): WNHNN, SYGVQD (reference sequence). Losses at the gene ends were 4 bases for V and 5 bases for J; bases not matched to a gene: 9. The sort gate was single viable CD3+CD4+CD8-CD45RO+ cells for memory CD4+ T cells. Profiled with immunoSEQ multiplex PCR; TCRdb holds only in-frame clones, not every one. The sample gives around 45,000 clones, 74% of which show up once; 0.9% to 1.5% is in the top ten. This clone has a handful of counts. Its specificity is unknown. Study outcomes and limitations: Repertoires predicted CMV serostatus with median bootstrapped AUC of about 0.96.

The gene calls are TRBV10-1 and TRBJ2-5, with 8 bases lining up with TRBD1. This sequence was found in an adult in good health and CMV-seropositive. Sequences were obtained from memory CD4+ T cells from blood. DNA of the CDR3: TGCGCCAGCAGTGGCCCGAAGCGACAGGGGGAGACCCAGTACTTC. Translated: CASSGPKRQGETQYF.